Shown below are 15 T cell receptor beta chains from a single sample sequenced in a study of cytomegalovirus exposure and HLA in healthy donors. The PCR had 60 Vbeta and 13 Jbeta primers. Libraries were prepared by immunoSEQ multiplex PCR; TCRdb keeps only in-frame clonotypes and omits some of them. The table has fewer than 200,000 clones, 81% seen once. The sequenced sample consisted of PBMCs. The source is a woman in her late teens or twenties in good health and CMV-seropositive.

This chain links TRBV28 with TRBJ2-1; 9 nucleotides line up with TRBD1. Germline V gene sequence: CDR1 MDHEN, CDR2 SYDVKM. This CDR3 contains 15 residues. V was clipped by 3 bases and J by 5 bases; unmatched bases: 5. CDR3 region: CASSFQGQGNNEQFF. DNA for the CDR3: TGTGCCAGCAGTTTTCAGGGACAGGGTAACAATGAGCAGTTCTTC.

The gene calls are TRBV5-1 and TRBJ1-2; D may be TRBD1 (6 bases). This CDR3 spans 15 amino acids. Germline assignment: CDR1 SGHRS and CDR2 YFSETQ. V was pared by 0 bases and J by 2 bases, with 11 bases between. DNA for the CDR3: TGCGCCAGCAGCTTGGGCCGGACAGTAAACTATGGCTACACCTTC. Protein sequence: CASSLGRTVNYGYTF.

The J gene is TRBJ2-3, the V gene TRBV28; no firm D call. CDR1 is MDHEN and CDR2 is SYDVKM in the germline V gene. The CDR3 spans 11 residues. V was shortened by 7 bases and J by 5 bases, with 7 bases between the two germline ends. This CDR3 reads CASMRRDTQYF. In DNA form, the CDR3 reads TGTGCCAGCATGCGGCGAGATACGCAGTATTTT.

J is TRBJ2-5 and V is TRBV25-1, with 15 bases fitting TRBD2. Germline V gene lookup returns CDR1 MGHDK and CDR2 SYGVNS. The CDR3 has 15 residues. V gave up 6 bases and J gave up 2 bases; unmatched junction bases: 1. CDR3 sequence reads: CASRGTSGGQETQYF. For the CDR3, the DNA is TGTGCCAGCAGAGGGACTAGCGGGGGGCAAGAGACCCAGTACTTC.

This clone has only a few counts. The chain employs TRBV30 and TRBJ1-5; D gene uncertain. The length of the CDR3 is 13 residues. Trimming left V 0 bases short and J 4 bases short, with 7 bases between. Looked up from germline, CDR1 is GTSNPN and CDR2 is SVGIG (reference sequence). The CDR3 is CAWSVAGNQPQHF. The CDR3 DNA reads as TGTGCCTGGAGTGTTGCCGGGAATCAGCCCCAGCATTTT.

With regard to this clone: This CDR3 is also generated by other DNA sequences in the sample. The V call is TRBV4-1, the J call TRBJ2-5, with 7 bases identical to TRBD1. Germline CDR1 is MGHRA and CDR2 is YSYEKL. CDR3 size: 15 residues. Trimming at V came to 2 bases and at J to 2 bases, leaving 5 bases not matched to a gene. CDR3 nucleotides: TGCGCCAGCAGCCAAAGGGACAGATATCAAGAGACCCAGTACTTC. Protein sequence: CASSQRDRYQETQYF.

This rearrangement joins TRBV9 to TRBJ2-3; 12 nucleotides match TRBD2. The V and J ends lost 4 bases and 2 bases, in that order; junction bases with no gene match: 5. CDR3 length: 16 amino acids. CDR1 SGDLS and CDR2 YYNGEE come from the germline V gene. CDR3 amino acids: CASSFGLAGSTDTQYF. The DNA of the CDR3 is TGTGCCAGCAGCTTCGGACTAGCGGGGTCCACAGATACGCAGTATTTT.

The chain carries TRBV19 and TRBJ2-7; weak D call: TRBD1 (6 bases). CDR3 size: 13 residues. V lost 0 bases and J 6 bases, leaving 9 bases between the germline ends. Germline V gives CDR1 LNHDA, CDR2 SQIVND (reference sequence). CDR3 sequence reads: CASSIDRGSEQYF. CDR3 bases: TGTGCCAGTAGTATAGACAGGGGAAGCGAGCAGTACTTC. The variable domain in full, completed from reference TRBV19 and TRBJ2-7, reads DGGITQSPKYLFRKEGQNVTLSCEQNLNHDAMYWYRQDPGQGLRLIYYSQIVNDFQKGDIAEGYSVSREKKESFPLTVTSAQKNPTAFYLCASSIDRGSEQYFGPGTRLTVT.

The chain joins TRBV6-6 to TRBJ1-1; 7 positions agree with TRBD1. Germline CDR1 is MNHNY and CDR2 is SVGAGI (reference sequence). CDR3 length equals 13 residues. V was clipped by 6 bases and J by 7 bases; unmatched bases: 8. The CDR3 spells CASRLDRDGEAFF. CDR3 bases: TGTGCCAGCAGACTCGACAGGGATGGTGAAGCTTTCTTT.

The chain employs TRBV6-1 and TRBJ1-1; D gene uncertain. V shed 1 base and J shed 5 bases, with 11 bases lying between them. Looked up from germline, CDR1 is MNHNS and CDR2 is SASEGT. The CDR3 is made up of 14 amino acids. The CDR3 spells CASSEVAAGTEAFF. CDR3 DNA: TGTGCCAGCAGTGAAGTAGCGGCCGGGACTGAAGCTTTCTTT.

This clone was observed a handful of times. The chain couples TRBV19 to TRBJ2-3, with TRBD1 matching over 8 bases. Germline V lookup: CDR1 LNHDA, CDR2 SQIVND (reference sequence). The trim removed 7 bases at V and 5 bases at J, leaving 8 bases unmatched. This CDR3 region has 14 residues. CDR3 DNA: TGTGCCAGTACCCCAGGGGGCGGGTTAGATACGCAGTATTTT. Protein product: CASTPGGGLDTQYF.

The chain couples TRBV19 to TRBJ2-7, with TRBD2 as a possible D gene (6 bases). Deletions cut 5 bases from V and 7 bases from J, with 15 bases between. The CDR3 totals 13 residues. CDR1 is LNHDA, CDR2 SQIVND, per germline (reference sequence). The CDR3 bases are TGTGCCAGTAGTGGGCCGCGGGGAGGAGAGCAGTACTTC. Translated: CASSGPRGGEQYF.

The rearrangement uses TRBV14 and TRBJ2-7; D is possibly TRBD1 (6 bases). Germline values: CDR1 SGHDN, CDR2 FVKESK. V was pared by 0 bases and J by 5 bases, with 11 bases between. This CDR3 has 14 residues. CDR3 region: CASSQDHRDHEQYF. CDR3 in DNA: TGTGCCAGCAGCCAAGATCACAGGGACCACGAGCAGTACTTC. Using reference TRBV14 and TRBJ2-7 for the parts outside the CDR3, the full variable domain is EAGVTQFPSHSVIEKGQTVTLRCDPISGHDNLYWYRRVMGKEIKFLLHFVKESKQDESGMPNNRFLAERTGGTYSTLKVQPAELEDSGVYFCASSQDHRDHEQYFGPGTRLTVT.

The chain's CDR3 is CASTLGQGRGETQYF. The CDR3 region has the DNA TGTGCCAGCACCTTAGGACAGGGGAGAGGAGAGACCCAGTACTTC. This chain connects TRBV9 to TRBJ2-5, with 9 nucleotides matching TRBD1. With 6 bases clipped from V and 4 bases from J, the junction kept 10 bases outside the gene matches. The CDR3 is 15 amino acids. Looked up from germline, CDR1 is SGDLS and CDR2 is YYNGEE.

The chain's CDR3 is CASSRVGQGYEQYF. The DNA of the CDR3 is TGCGCCAGCAGCCGGGTGGGACAGGGGTACGAGCAGTACTTC. The chain links TRBV4-3 to TRBJ2-7; 10 bases map to TRBD1. Trimming removed 4 bases from V and 4 bases from J; junction bases left unmatched: 4. The CDR3 loop spans 14 amino acids. CDR1 and CDR2 (germline): LGHNA, YSLEER.